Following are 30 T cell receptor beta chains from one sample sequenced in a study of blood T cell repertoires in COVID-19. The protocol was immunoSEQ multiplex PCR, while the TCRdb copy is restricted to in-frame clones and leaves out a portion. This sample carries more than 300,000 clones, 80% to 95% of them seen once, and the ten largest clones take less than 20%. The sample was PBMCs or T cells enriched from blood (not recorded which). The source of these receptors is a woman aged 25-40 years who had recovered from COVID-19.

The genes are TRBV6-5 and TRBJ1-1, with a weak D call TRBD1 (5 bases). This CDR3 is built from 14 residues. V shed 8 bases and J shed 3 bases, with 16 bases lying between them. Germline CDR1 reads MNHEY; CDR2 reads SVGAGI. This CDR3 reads CASGDDWGDTEAFF. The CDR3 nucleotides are TGTGCCAGCGGAGACGATTGGGGGGACACTGAAGCTTTCTTT.

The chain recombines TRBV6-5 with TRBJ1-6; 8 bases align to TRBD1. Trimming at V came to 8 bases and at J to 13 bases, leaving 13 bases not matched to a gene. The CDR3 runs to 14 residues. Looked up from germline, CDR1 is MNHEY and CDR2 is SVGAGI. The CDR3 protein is CASLSRQGASPLHF. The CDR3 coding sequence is TGTGCCAGCCTTTCTCGTCAGGGGGCGAGTCCCCTCCACTTT.

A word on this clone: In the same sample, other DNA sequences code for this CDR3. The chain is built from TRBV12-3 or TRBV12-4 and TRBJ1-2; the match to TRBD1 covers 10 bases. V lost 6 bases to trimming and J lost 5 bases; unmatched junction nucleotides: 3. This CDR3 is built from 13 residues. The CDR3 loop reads CASSLGQGYGYTF. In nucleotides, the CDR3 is TGTGCCAGCAGCCTGGGACAGGGGTATGGCTACACCTTC.

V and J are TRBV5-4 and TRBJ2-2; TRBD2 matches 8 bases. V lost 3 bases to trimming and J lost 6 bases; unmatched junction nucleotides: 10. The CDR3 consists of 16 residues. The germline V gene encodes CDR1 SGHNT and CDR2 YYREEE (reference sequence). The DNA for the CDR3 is TGTGCCAGCAGCTCCGGGACTAGGACCTGGGCCGGGGAGCTGTTTTTT. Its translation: CASSSGTRTWAGELFF.

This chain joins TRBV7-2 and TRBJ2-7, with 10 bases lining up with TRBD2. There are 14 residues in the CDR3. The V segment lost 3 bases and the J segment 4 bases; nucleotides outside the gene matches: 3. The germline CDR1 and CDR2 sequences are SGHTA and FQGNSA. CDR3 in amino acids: CASSFGLAVYEQYF. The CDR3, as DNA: TGTGCCAGCAGCTTCGGACTAGCGGTTTACGAGCAGTACTTC.

CDR3 amino acids: CASSQKTSGSEIGSAKNIQYF. The DNA of the CDR3 is TGTGCCAGCAGCCAGAAGACTAGCGGGAGTGAGATAGGGTCAGCCAAAAACATTCAGTACTTC. The chain is built from TRBV3-1 (or the pseudogene TRBV3-2) and TRBJ2-4; TRBD2 aligns across 12 bases. CDR3 length: 21 amino acids. V was pared by 3 bases and J by 0 bases, with 15 bases of the junction left unmatched. Germline-derived CDR1 and CDR2 are LGHDT and YNNKEL (reference sequence).

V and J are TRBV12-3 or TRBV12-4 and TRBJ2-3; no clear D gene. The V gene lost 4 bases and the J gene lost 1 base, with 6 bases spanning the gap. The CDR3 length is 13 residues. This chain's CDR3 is CASSSPGTDTQYF. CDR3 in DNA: TGTGCCAGCAGTTCCCCTGGCACAGATACGCAGTATTTT.

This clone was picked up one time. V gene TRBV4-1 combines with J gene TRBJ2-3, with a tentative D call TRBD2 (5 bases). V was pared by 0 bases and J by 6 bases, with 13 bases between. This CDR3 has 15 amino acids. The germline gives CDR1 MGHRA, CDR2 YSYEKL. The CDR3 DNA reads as TGCGCCAGCAGCCAAGATCCGGGGAGAGGGGATACGCAGTATTTT. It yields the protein CASSQDPGRGDTQYF.

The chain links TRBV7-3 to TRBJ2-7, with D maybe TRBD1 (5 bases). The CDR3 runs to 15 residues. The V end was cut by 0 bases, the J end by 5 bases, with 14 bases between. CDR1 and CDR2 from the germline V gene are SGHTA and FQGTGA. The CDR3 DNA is TGTGCCAGCAGCTTAACCCAGGGCTCGTCGCACGAGCAGTACTTC. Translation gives CASSLTQGSSHEQYF.

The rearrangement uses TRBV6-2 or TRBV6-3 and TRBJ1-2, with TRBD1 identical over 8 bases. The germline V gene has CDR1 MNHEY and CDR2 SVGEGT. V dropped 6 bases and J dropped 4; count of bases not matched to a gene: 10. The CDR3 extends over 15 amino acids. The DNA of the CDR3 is TGTGCCAGCAGCCCCCCCATCGGGACAGGCTATGGCTACACCTTC. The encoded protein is CASSPPIGTGYGYTF.

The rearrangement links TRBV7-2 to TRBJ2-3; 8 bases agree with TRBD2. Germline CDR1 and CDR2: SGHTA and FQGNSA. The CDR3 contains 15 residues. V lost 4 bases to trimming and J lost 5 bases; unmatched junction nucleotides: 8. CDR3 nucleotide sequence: TGTGCCAGCAGCTCCCCGGGCGGGGGGTTAGATACGCAGTATTTT. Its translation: CASSSPGGGLDTQYF.

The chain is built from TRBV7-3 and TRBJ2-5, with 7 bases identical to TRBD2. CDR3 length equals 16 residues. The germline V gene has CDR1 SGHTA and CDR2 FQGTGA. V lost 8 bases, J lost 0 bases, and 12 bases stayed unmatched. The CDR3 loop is CASSRKGGNDQETQYF. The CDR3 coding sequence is TGTGCCAGCTCTCGTAAGGGAGGGAACGACCAAGAGACCCAGTACTTC.

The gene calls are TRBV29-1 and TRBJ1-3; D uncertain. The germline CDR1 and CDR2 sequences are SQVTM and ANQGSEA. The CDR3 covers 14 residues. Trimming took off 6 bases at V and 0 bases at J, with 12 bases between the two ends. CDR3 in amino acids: CSVASAVSGNTIYF. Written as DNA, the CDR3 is TGCAGCGTCGCCAGTGCCGTCTCTGGAAACACCATATATTTT.

The CDR3 sequence is CASSQDDGGAGSGELFF. In DNA form, the CDR3 reads TGCGCCAGCAGCCAAGACGACGGGGGGGCGGGATCCGGGGAGCTGTTTTTT. This chain joins TRBV4-3 and TRBJ2-2, with 8 bases matching TRBD2. V lost 0 bases to trimming and J lost 6 bases; unmatched junction nucleotides: 9. The germline CDR1 and CDR2 sequences are LGHNA and YSLEER. CDR3 length: 17 residues.

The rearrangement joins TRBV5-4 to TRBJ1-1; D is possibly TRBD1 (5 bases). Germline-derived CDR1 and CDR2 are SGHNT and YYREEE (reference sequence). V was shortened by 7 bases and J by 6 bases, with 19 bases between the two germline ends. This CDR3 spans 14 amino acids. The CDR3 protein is CASHMAGPASEAFF. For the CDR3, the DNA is TGTGCCAGCCATATGGCGGGGCCAGCCTCTGAAGCTTTCTTT.

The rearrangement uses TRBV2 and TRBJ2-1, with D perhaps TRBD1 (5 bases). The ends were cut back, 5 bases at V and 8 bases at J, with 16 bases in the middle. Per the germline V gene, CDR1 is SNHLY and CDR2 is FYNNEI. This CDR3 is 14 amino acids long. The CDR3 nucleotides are TGTGCCAGCAGTCAACAGGTCCGAAGGGATGAGCAGTTCTTC. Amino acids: CASSQQVRRDEQFF. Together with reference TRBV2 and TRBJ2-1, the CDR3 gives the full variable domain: EPEVTQTPSHQVTQMGQEVILRCVPISNHLYFYWYRQILGQKVEFLVSFYNNEISEKSEIFDDQFSVERPDGSNFTLKIRSTKLEDSAMYFCASSQQVRRDEQFFGPGTRLTVL.

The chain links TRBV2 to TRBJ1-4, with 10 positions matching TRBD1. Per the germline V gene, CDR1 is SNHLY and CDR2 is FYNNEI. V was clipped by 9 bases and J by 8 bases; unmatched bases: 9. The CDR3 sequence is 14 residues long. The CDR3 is CARESGTGAEKLFF. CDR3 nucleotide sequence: TGTGCCAGGGAGTCCGGGACAGGGGCCGAAAAACTGTTTTTT.

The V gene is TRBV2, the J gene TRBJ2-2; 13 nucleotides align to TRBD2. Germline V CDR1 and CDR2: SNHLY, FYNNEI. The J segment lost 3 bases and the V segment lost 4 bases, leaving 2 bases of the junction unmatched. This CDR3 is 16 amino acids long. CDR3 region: CASSGTSGRYTGELFF. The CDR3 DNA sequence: TGTGCCAGCAGTGGGACTAGCGGGAGATACACCGGGGAGCTGTTTTTT.

CDR3 in amino acids: CASSEPVISGQNLYGYTF. The CDR3 DNA follows: TGTGCCAGCAGTGAACCGGTAATTTCGGGACAGAACTTATATGGCTACACCTTC. V is TRBV2 and J is TRBJ1-2, with 7 bases lining up with TRBD1. The CDR3 has 18 residues. CDR1 is SNHLY and CDR2 is FYNNEI in the germline V gene. With 2 bases clipped from V and 5 bases from J, the junction kept 17 bases outside the gene matches.

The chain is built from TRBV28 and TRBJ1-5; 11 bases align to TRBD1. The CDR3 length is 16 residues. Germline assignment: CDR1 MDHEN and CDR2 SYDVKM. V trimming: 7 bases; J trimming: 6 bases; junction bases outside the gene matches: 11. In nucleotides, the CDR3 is TGTGCCAGCATCTCATTAGGACAGGGGGCATCTCAGCCCCAGCATTTT. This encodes CASISLGQGASQPQHF.

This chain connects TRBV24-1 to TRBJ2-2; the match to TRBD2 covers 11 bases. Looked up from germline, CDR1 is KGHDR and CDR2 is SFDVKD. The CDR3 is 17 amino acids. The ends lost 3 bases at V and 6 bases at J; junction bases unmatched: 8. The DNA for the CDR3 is TGTGCCACCAGTGATCCCACTAGCGGGAGAGGTGCCGGGGAGCTGTTTTTT. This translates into CATSDPTSGRGAGELFF.

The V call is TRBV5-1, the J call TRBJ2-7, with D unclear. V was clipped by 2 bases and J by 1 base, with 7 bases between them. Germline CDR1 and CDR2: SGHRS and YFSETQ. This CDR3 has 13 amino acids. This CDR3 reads CASSLSQSYEQYF. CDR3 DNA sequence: TGCGCCAGCAGCTTAAGTCAGTCCTACGAGCAGTACTTC.

CDR3 bases: TGTGCCAGCAGCGTAGGAACAGGGGTTTCGGAGACCCAGTACTTC. It yields the protein CASSVGTGVSETQYF. The gene calls are TRBV9 and TRBJ2-5; 7 positions agree with TRBD1. CDR1 and CDR2 from the germline V gene are SGDLS and YYNGEE. This CDR3 has 15 amino acids. The V and J ends lost 0 bases and 5 bases, in that order; junction bases with no gene match: 7. Supplemented by reference TRBV9 and TRBJ2-5, the full variable domain reads DSGVTQTPKHLITATGQRVTLRCSPRSGDLSVYWYQQSLDQGLQFLIQYYNGEERAKGNILERFSAQQFPDLHSELNLSSLELGDSALYFCASSVGTGVSETQYFGPGTRLLVL.

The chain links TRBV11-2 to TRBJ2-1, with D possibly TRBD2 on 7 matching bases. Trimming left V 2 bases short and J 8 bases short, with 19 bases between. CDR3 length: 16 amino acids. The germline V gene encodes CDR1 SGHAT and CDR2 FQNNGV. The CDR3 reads CASSLIGGGGSYEQFF. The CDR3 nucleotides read TGTGCCAGCAGCTTAATTGGTGGGGGGGGCTCTTATGAGCAGTTCTTC.

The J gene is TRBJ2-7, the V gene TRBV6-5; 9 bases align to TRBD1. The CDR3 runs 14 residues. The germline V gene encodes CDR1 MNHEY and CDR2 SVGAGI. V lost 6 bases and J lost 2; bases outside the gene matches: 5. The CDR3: CASRWDRDAYEQYF. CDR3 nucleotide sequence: TGTGCCAGCAGGTGGGACAGGGACGCCTACGAGCAGTACTTC.

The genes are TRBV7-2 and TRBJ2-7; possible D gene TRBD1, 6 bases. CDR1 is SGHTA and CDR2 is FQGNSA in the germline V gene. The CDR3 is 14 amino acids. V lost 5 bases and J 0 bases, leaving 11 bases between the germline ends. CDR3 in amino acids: CASSPQGDSYEQYF. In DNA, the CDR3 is TGTGCCAGCAGCCCACAGGGTGACTCCTACGAGCAGTACTTC.

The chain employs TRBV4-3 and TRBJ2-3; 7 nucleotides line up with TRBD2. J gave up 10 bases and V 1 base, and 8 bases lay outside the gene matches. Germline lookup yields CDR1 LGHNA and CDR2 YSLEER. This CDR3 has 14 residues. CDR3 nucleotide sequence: TGCGCCAGCAGCCAAGTCCTAGTGGGAGGGCCGCAGTATTTT. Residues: CASSQVLVGGPQYF.

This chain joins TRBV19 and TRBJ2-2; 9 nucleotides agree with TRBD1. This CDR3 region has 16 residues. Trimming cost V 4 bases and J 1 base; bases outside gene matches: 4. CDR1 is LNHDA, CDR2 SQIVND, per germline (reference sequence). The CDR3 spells CASSTQGARNTGELFF. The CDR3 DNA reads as TGTGCCAGTAGTACACAGGGGGCGCGGAACACCGGGGAGCTGTTTTTT.

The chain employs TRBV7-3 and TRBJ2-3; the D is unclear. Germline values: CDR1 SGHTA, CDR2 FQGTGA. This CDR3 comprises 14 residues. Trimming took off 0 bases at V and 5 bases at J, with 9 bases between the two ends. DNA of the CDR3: TGTGCCAGCAGCTTAACGGCCGCTGAAGATACGCAGTATTTT. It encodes CASSLTAAEDTQYF. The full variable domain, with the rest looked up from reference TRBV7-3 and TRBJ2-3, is GAGVSQTPSNKVTEKGKYVELRCDPISGHTALYWYRQSLGQGPEFLIYFQGTGAADDSGLPNDRFFAVRPEGSVSTLKIQRTERGDSAVYLCASSLTAAEDTQYFGPGTRLTVL.

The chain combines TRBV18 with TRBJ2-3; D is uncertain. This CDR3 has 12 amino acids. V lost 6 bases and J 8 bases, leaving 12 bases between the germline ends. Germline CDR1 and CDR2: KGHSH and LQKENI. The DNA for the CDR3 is TGTGCCAGCTCGCCTCTAGAGACTACGCAGTATTTT. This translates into CASSPLETTQYF.